The 20 T cell receptor beta chains in this list originate from one sample, sequenced in a study of T-cell reconstitution after alpha-beta-depleted transplantation in children. A TCRbeta library incorporating unique molecular identifiers was prepared. TCRdb redid the calling of the PCR reads with MiXCR, one entry per CDR3 protein. The table records around 600,000 distinct CDR3 sequences, approximately 15% of them present only once. The sequencing here drew on PBMCs from the stem cell graft donor, taken from the stem cell graft. Source of these receptors: a human donor who donated a stem cell graft to a child with acute myeloid leukemia.

The chain joins TRBV11-2 to TRBJ2-7, with TRBD2 matching 8 bases. Germline CDR1 and CDR2: SGHAT and FQNNGV. This CDR3 contains 15 residues. Trimming removed 5 bases from V and 4 bases from J; junction bases left unmatched: 10. CDR3 bases: TGTGCCAGCAGCCCGGGGGGGGGCGAAAATTACGAGCAGTACGTC. Amino acid sequence: CASSPGGGENYEQYV.

Of note for this clonotype: Given a much more abundant clone one base away, this may be a read error. This chain connects TRBV20-1 to TRBJ2-1; D tentatively reads TRBD1 or TRBD2 (5 bases each). The germline gives CDR1 DFQATT, CDR2 SNEGSKA (reference sequence). CDR3 size: 14 residues. V was shortened by 6 bases and J by 6 bases, with 18 bases between the two germline ends. CDR3 bases: TGCAGTGCCGTTGGGGCGGGCGAACTCAATGAGCAGTTCTTC. The encoded protein is CSAVGAGELNEQFF.

The table lists this clonotype with many counts. The chain links TRBV29-1 to TRBJ2-7; tentative D call: TRBD2 (7 bases). Looked up from germline, CDR1 is SQVTM and CDR2 is ANQGSEA. The CDR3 spans 13 residues. V was clipped by 6 bases and J by 0 bases, with 12 bases between them. CDR3 bases: TGCAGCGTGCGGGGGCGCTTCTCCTACGAGCAGTACTTC. Encoded protein: CSVRGRFSYEQYF.

This clonotype was seen only once. This CDR3 is CASSQRGPNEQFF. The CDR3 bases are TGTGCCAGCAGTCAGCGGGGCCCCAATGAGCAGTTCTTC. The V gene is TRBV3-1, the J gene TRBJ2-1; TRBD2 agrees at 7 bases. J lost 6 bases, V lost 6 bases, and 5 bases had no gene match. This CDR3 comprises 13 residues. CDR1 is LGHDT, CDR2 YNNKEL, per germline (reference sequence).

The V call is TRBV7-6, the J call TRBJ1-4; no firm D call. The CDR3 is 14 residues long. Deletions cut 3 bases from V and 1 base from J, with 6 bases between. Germline values: CDR1 SGHVS, CDR2 FNYEAQ. CDR3: CASSLWETNEKLFF. The CDR3 nucleotides are TGTGCCAGCAGCTTGTGGGAAACTAATGAAAAACTGTTTTTT.

This clonotype was seen repeatedly, ten times or more. This chain links TRBV4-3 with TRBJ2-7; D call uncertain. This CDR3 has 13 residues. The germline V gene encodes CDR1 LGHNA and CDR2 YSLEER. Between the trimmed V and J ends, which lost 4 bases and 6 bases, there was a span of 13 bases. Here the CDR3 DNA reads TGCGCCAGCAGCCGCCTTAAAGACCTCGAGCAGTACTTC. This translates into CASSRLKDLEQYF.

The genes are TRBV11-1 and TRBJ2-5; D perhaps matches TRBD2 (6 bases). The length of the CDR3 is 19 residues. V dropped 4 bases and J dropped 3 bases, with 27 bases sitting between them. The germline CDR1 and CDR2 sequences are SGHAT and FQDESV (reference sequence). In nucleotides, the CDR3 is TGTGCCAGCAGCTCCAATCACGACCGGGACTCCCTTATAGAAGAGACCCAGTACTTC. This translates into CASSSNHDRDSLIEETQYF.

This clonotype showed up just a few times. The gene calls are TRBV10-1 and TRBJ2-1; D is perhaps TRBD1 or TRBD2 (5 bases each). Germline V lookup: CDR1 WNHNN, CDR2 SYGVQD (reference sequence). This CDR3 spans 13 amino acids. The V gene lost 9 bases and the J gene lost 12 bases, with 21 bases spanning the gap. Written as DNA, the CDR3 is TGCGCCAGTGCCCTTCAATGGGGGAACGGGCAGTTCTTC. It encodes CASALQWGNGQFF.

This clonotype was seen a handful of times. J is TRBJ2-2 and V is TRBV12-3 or TRBV12-4; possible D gene TRBD1, 5 bases. Trimming took 1 base from V and 4 from J, leaving 19 bases between them. There are 18 residues in the CDR3. The CDR3 bases are TGTGCCAGCAGTTTAGATTCTAGTGGACGGACACTCACCGGGGAGCTGTTTTTT. It translates to CASSLDSSGRTLTGELFF.

This chain uses TRBV20-1 with TRBJ1-1; no reliable D call. The length of the CDR3 is 14 residues. The ends were cut back, 2 bases at V and 1 base at J, with 11 bases in the middle. Germline CDR1 and CDR2: DFQATT and SNEGSKA (reference sequence). CDR3 amino acids: CSARSGSGNTEAFF. CDR3 DNA: TGCAGTGCTAGATCCGGGTCCGGGAACACTGAAGCTTTCTTT.

Ten or more counts support this clonotype. The V and J genes are TRBV20-1 and TRBJ1-1; no clear D. The CDR3 contains 13 residues. Trimming left V 0 bases short and J 3 bases short, with 8 bases between. Germline V CDR1 and CDR2: DFQATT, SNEGSKA (reference sequence). The CDR3 spells CSARDPIYTEAFF. The CDR3 DNA is TGCAGTGCTAGAGATCCGATATACACTGAAGCTTTCTTT.

This clonotype was seen a handful of times. The chain has TRBV5-1 and TRBJ2-1, with a weak D call TRBD2 (6 bases). Germline V CDR1 and CDR2: SGHRS, YFSETQ. The CDR3 sequence is 16 residues long. V gave up 0 bases and J gave up 0 bases, with 10 bases separating them. This CDR3 reads CASSLAIGSSYNEQFF. As DNA, the CDR3 is TGCGCCAGCAGCTTGGCAATCGGGAGCTCCTACAATGAGCAGTTCTTC.

The chain is built from TRBV28 and TRBJ1-4, with D possibly TRBD1 on 6 matching bases. This CDR3 has 13 residues. With 11 bases removed from V and 4 bases from J, the gap between germline ends came to 14 bases. CDR1 is MDHEN, CDR2 SYDVKM, per germline. CDR3 sequence (DNA): TGTGCCGCCGCAGGGGCAAGTAATGAAAAACTGTTTTTT. It is translated as CAAAGASNEKLFF.

The chain carries TRBV20-1 and TRBJ2-3; 12 nucleotides align to TRBD2. This CDR3 has 15 amino acids. Germline-derived CDR1 and CDR2 are DFQATT and SNEGSKA (reference sequence). J gave up 2 bases and V 6 bases, and 6 bases lay outside the gene matches. The DNA for the CDR3 is TGCAGTGCCCGACTAGCGGGGGCCATCACAGATACGCAGTATTTT. Protein: CSARLAGAITDTQYF.

The chain combines TRBV4-1 with TRBJ1-3, with 8 bases matching TRBD1. Germline values: CDR1 MGHRA, CDR2 YSYEKL. The V segment lost 3 bases and the J segment 3 bases; nucleotides outside the gene matches: 10. CDR3 length equals 17 residues. CDR3: CASSHLSDRVGGNTIYF. The DNA for the CDR3 is TGCGCCAGCAGCCACCTCTCGGACAGGGTGGGTGGAAACACCATATATTTT.

Only a few counts were recorded for this clonotype. The chain uses TRBV4-1 and TRBJ2-1, with 14 bases identical to TRBD2. Germline CDR1 is MGHRA and CDR2 is YSYEKL. This CDR3 has 20 amino acids. J gave up 0 bases and V 0 bases, and 7 bases lay outside the gene matches. For the CDR3, the DNA is TGCGCCAGCAGCCAAGAAGACTGGACTAGCGGGGGGAGCTCCTACAATGAGCAGTTCTTC. Its protein product is CASSQEDWTSGGSSYNEQFF.

At least ten counts were recorded for this clonotype. The gene calls are TRBV5-6 and TRBJ2-7; D call uncertain. Germline V gene sequence: CDR1 SGHDT, CDR2 YYEEEE. The CDR3 sequence is 13 residues long. Trimming took 3 bases from V and 2 from J, leaving 9 bases between them. DNA of the CDR3: TGTGCCAGCAGCTGGAGTAGTGCCTACGAGCAGTACGTC. Protein: CASSWSSAYEQYV.

The rearrangement joins TRBV13 to TRBJ1-3; tentative D call: TRBD1 (5 bases). This CDR3 comprises 16 residues. V was clipped by 3 bases and J by 0 bases, with 12 bases between them. Looked up from germline, CDR1 is PRHDT and CDR2 is FYEKMQ (reference sequence). The CDR3 nucleotides read TGTGCCAGCAGCTTTCAGGGTTGGAGCTCTGGAAACACCATATATTTT. It codes for CASSFQGWSSGNTIYF.

CDR3 DNA sequence: TGTGCCAGCAGTTACTCGGCCCTTCCAACTAATGAAAAACTGTTTTTT. Translated: CASSYSALPTNEKLFF. V and J are TRBV6-5 and TRBJ1-4; D is unclear. The V end lost 0 bases, the J end lost 0 bases, and 8 bases lay between the germline ends. The CDR3 extends over 16 amino acids. CDR1 and CDR2 from the germline V gene are MNHEY and SVGAGI.

This clonotype was seen many times. V gene TRBV5-1 combines with J gene TRBJ2-2; no reliable D call. Per germline, CDR1 SGHRS and CDR2 YFSETQ. V was pared by 5 bases and J by 0 bases, with 8 bases between. CDR3 length: 14 residues. The CDR3 loop is CASRPNANTGELFF. The CDR3 nucleotides are TGCGCCAGCAGACCGAACGCGAACACCGGGGAGCTGTTTTTT.